What follows are 24 T cell receptor beta chains derived from one specimen sequenced in a study of cytomegalovirus exposure and HLA in healthy donors. This table comes from immunoSEQ multiplex PCR, and its TCRdb copy is limited to in-frame clones, with some not included. The sample includes some 260,000 clones, roughly 87% of them seen just once. The sample taken for sequencing was PBMCs. The receptors were gathered from a man younger than 35 in good health and CMV-seropositive.

The chain combines TRBV7-9 with TRBJ2-7; TRBD1 aligns across 7 bases. Germline CDR1 and CDR2: SEHNR and FQNEAQ (reference sequence). The CDR3 consists of 18 residues. Trimming removed 6 bases from V and 1 base from J; junction bases left unmatched: 18. This CDR3 reads CASSSRPGQPYQSYEQYF. As DNA, the CDR3 is TGTGCCAGCAGTTCCCGTCCGGGACAGCCGTATCAATCCTACGAGCAGTACTTC. Supplemented by reference TRBV7-9 and TRBJ2-7, the full variable domain reads DTGVSQNPRHKITKRGQNVTFRCDPISEHNRLYWYRQTLGQGPEFLTYFQNEAQLEKSRLLSDRFSAERPKGSFSTLEIQRTEQGDSAMYLCASSSRPGQPYQSYEQYFGPGTRLTVT.

The V and J genes are TRBV7-9 and TRBJ2-2; maybe TRBD2 (6 bases). V was shortened by 6 bases and J by 2 bases, with 22 bases between the two germline ends. The germline V gene has CDR1 SEHNR and CDR2 FQNEAQ (reference sequence). The length of the CDR3 is 18 residues. CDR3 loop: CASRSGGTENINTGELFF. The CDR3 DNA reads TGTGCCAGCAGGTCTGGCGGGACGGAGAATATTAACACCGGGGAGCTGTTTTTT.

The CDR3 DNA follows: TGCAGCGTTCTGGACGGGAACTATGGCTACACCTTC. Protein product: CSVLDGNYGYTF. The chain combines TRBV29-1 with TRBJ1-2; D uncertain. V was pared by 5 bases and J by 2 bases, with 9 bases between. Germline V gives CDR1 SQVTM, CDR2 ANQGSEA. The CDR3 is made up of 12 amino acids.

This clone has a single count. V usage is TRBV5-4 and J usage is TRBJ2-5, with 10 positions matching TRBD2. The length of the CDR3 is 14 residues. The ends lost 4 bases at V and 2 bases at J; junction bases unmatched: 2. The germline CDR1 and CDR2 sequences are SGHNT and YYREEE (reference sequence). CDR3 sequence (DNA): TGTGCCAGCAGCGAGGGACTAGCGCAAGAGACCCAGTACTTC. Its protein is CASSEGLAQETQYF.

The sample holds one count of this clone. The chain couples TRBV7-2 to TRBJ2-7; 7 positions match TRBD1. Germline loops: CDR1 SGHTA, CDR2 FQGNSA. V dropped 5 bases and J dropped 3; count of bases not matched to a gene: 10. This CDR3 region has 15 residues. The CDR3 sequence is CASSAQGISVYEQYF. As DNA, the CDR3 is TGTGCCAGCAGCGCACAGGGGATTTCGGTCTACGAGCAGTACTTC.

This clone was observed a single time. The rearrangement uses TRBV6-1 and TRBJ2-7; 7 bases are a match to TRBD2. Germline V gene sequence: CDR1 MNHNS, CDR2 SASEGT. The CDR3 is 16 amino acids. The trim removed 4 bases at V and 4 bases at J, leaving 13 bases unmatched. Here the CDR3 reads CASSGLRRRGSYEQYF. CDR3 DNA: TGTGCCAGCAGTGGGCTGAGGCGACGCGGGAGTTACGAGCAGTACTTC.

This chain connects TRBV29-1 to TRBJ2-3, with 11 bases matching TRBD2. This CDR3 spans 14 amino acids. The germline CDR1 and CDR2 sequences are SQVTM and ANQGSEA. V lost 7 bases, J lost 5 bases, and 8 bases stayed unmatched. For the CDR3, the DNA is TGCAGCGCCGAGAAAGGACTAGCGGGAGATACGCAGTATTTT. It yields the protein CSAEKGLAGDTQYF.

The V gene is TRBV11-3, the J gene TRBJ2-1; perhaps TRBD2 as D (6 bases). V was pared by 11 bases and J by 4 bases, with 12 bases between. Germline V CDR1 and CDR2: SGHNT, YENEEA. This CDR3 is built from 12 residues. The CDR3 region is CAPYGGYNEQFF. CDR3 nucleotide sequence: TGTGCCCCCTACGGGGGTTACAATGAGCAGTTCTTC.

The chain links TRBV6-1 to TRBJ2-1; 13 bases map to TRBD2. Germline values: CDR1 MNHNS, CDR2 SASEGT. V trimming: 1 base; J trimming: 15 bases; junction bases outside the gene matches: 3. The CDR3 consists of 13 residues. The DNA for the CDR3 is TGTGCCAGCAGTGAAGGGACTAGCGGGAGCTTGTTCTTC. This gives the protein CASSEGTSGSLFF.

The gene calls are TRBV11-2 and TRBJ2-3; possibly TRBD2 for D (5 bases). CDR1 SGHAT and CDR2 FQNNGV come from the germline V gene. V lost 1 base and J 7 bases, leaving 6 bases between the germline ends. The CDR3 runs 12 residues. The CDR3 nucleotides read TGTGCCAGCAGCTTAGGACTATATACGCAGTATTTT. Its translation is CASSLGLYTQYF. The variable domain in full, completed from reference TRBV11-2 and TRBJ2-3, reads EAGVAQSPRYKIIEKRQSVAFWCNPISGHATLYWYQQILGQGPKLLIQFQNNGVVDDSQLPKDRFSAERLKGVDSTLKIQPAKLEDSAVYLCASSLGLYTQYFGPGTRLTVL.

The chain recombines TRBV6-1 with TRBJ1-5; 8 bases match TRBD1. The germline V gene encodes CDR1 MNHNS and CDR2 SASEGT. V lost 6 bases and J lost 7; bases outside the gene matches: 5. This CDR3 has 13 amino acids. This CDR3 is CASSETGEQPQHF. In nucleotides, the CDR3 is TGTGCCAGCAGCGAGACAGGGGAGCAGCCCCAGCATTTT.

The chain employs TRBV5-6 and TRBJ2-1; a possible D gene is TRBD1 (5 bases). The CDR3 has 15 amino acids. The ends were cut back, 0 bases at V and 2 bases at J, with 9 bases in the middle. Germline values: CDR1 SGHDT, CDR2 YYEEEE. The CDR3, as DNA: TGTGCCAGCAGCTTGGGTGGGGCTACCTACAATGAGCAGTTCTTC. This gives the protein CASSLGGATYNEQFF.

The rearrangement uses TRBV29-1 and TRBJ2-7; D uncertain. Trimming took 4 bases from V and 0 from J, leaving 7 bases between them. CDR1 is SQVTM and CDR2 is ANQGSEA in the germline V gene. The CDR3 contains 12 residues. The CDR3 coding sequence is TGCAGCGTTGTAGGCAGCTCCTACGAGCAGTACTTC. The encoded protein is CSVVGSSYEQYF.

The genes are TRBV5-1 and TRBJ1-1; maybe TRBD1 (6 bases). Per germline, CDR1 SGHRS and CDR2 YFSETQ. The CDR3 has 14 residues. V lost 4 bases, J lost 2 bases, and 12 bases lay in between. CDR3 in DNA: TGCGCCAGCAGCGCCGGGACAACAAACACTGAAGCTTTCTTT. This gives the protein CASSAGTTNTEAFF. Full variable domain (rest looked up from reference TRBV5-1 and TRBJ1-1): KAGVTQTPRYLIKTRGQQVTLSCSPISGHRSVSWYQQTPGQGLQFLFEYFSETQRNKGNFPGRFSGRQFSNSRSEMNVSTLELGDSALYLCASSAGTTNTEAFFGQGTRLTVV.

The genes are TRBV7-9 and TRBJ1-4; 11 bases agree with TRBD1. Trimming at V came to 5 bases and at J to 8 bases, leaving 10 bases not matched to a gene. The length of the CDR3 is 16 residues. CDR1 is SEHNR, CDR2 FQNEAQ, per germline (reference sequence). CDR3 region: CASSPPLGTGGEKLFF. In DNA form, the CDR3 reads TGTGCCAGCAGCCCCCCCCTAGGGACAGGGGGGGAAAAACTGTTTTTT.

The rearrangement links TRBV6-5 to TRBJ2-2, with D possibly TRBD2 on 5 matching bases. This CDR3 is built from 16 residues. The germline gives CDR1 MNHEY, CDR2 SVGAGI. V was cut by 1 base and J by 1 base, with 10 bases left in between. This chain's CDR3 is CASSYLGGLNTGELFF. CDR3 nucleotide sequence: TGTGCCAGCAGTTACTTGGGCGGACTGAACACCGGGGAGCTGTTTTTT.

The V call is TRBV27, the J call TRBJ2-7; no firm D call. Trimming removed 3 bases at V and 2 bases at J, with 17 bases between. The length of the CDR3 is 16 residues. Germline V CDR1 and CDR2: MNHEY, SMNVEV (reference sequence). CDR3 sequence: CASSFYPIPGAYEQYF. CDR3 coding DNA: TGTGCCAGCAGTTTCTACCCTATTCCTGGAGCCTACGAGCAGTACTTC.

This clone is a singleton in its sample. This rearrangement joins TRBV5-4 to TRBJ1-2; D might be TRBD1 (5 bases). Germline V lookup: CDR1 SGHNT, CDR2 YYREEE (reference sequence). This CDR3 is 12 amino acids long. V lost 0 bases and J lost 8, with 8 bases in between. The CDR3 loop reads CASSLAGDGYTF. CDR3 in DNA: TGTGCCAGCAGCTTGGCCGGGGACGGCTACACCTTC.

The chain links TRBV5-8 to TRBJ2-2; the D is unclear. Trimming removed 2 bases at V and 0 bases at J, with 2 bases between. Germline V lookup: CDR1 SGHTS, CDR2 YDEGEE. The CDR3 runs to 13 residues. The DNA for the CDR3 is TGTGCCAGCAGCTTCCCGAACACCGGGGAGCTGTTTTTT. Its translation: CASSFPNTGELFF.

This clone appeared a few times. V gene TRBV29-1 combines with J gene TRBJ1-2; D is unresolved. The CDR3 totals 11 residues. Per germline, CDR1 SQVTM and CDR2 ANQGSEA. The V end lost 4 bases, the J end lost 1 base, and 4 bases lay between the germline ends. Here the CDR3 DNA reads TGCAGCGTTGTACGTAACTATGGCTACACCTTC. Its protein is CSVVRNYGYTF.

V usage is TRBV7-9 and J usage is TRBJ1-4, with TRBD1 as a possible D gene (6 bases). Germline CDR1 is SEHNR and CDR2 is FQNEAQ (reference sequence). V lost 0 bases and J lost 5, with 7 bases in between. The CDR3 spans 14 residues. The DNA for the CDR3 is TGTGCCAGCAGCTTAGCACAGGGAAATGAAAAACTGTTTTTT. Its protein is CASSLAQGNEKLFF. Supplemented by reference TRBV7-9 and TRBJ1-4, the full variable domain reads DTGVSQNPRHKITKRGQNVTFRCDPISEHNRLYWYRQTLGQGPEFLTYFQNEAQLEKSRLLSDRFSAERPKGSFSTLEIQRTEQGDSAMYLCASSLAQGNEKLFFGSGTQLSVL.

This chain links TRBV7-2 with TRBJ1-4, with TRBD1 matching over 7 bases. This CDR3 is 14 amino acids long. The trim removed 4 bases at V and 7 bases at J, leaving 6 bases unmatched. Germline assignment: CDR1 SGHTA and CDR2 FQGNSA. Written as DNA, the CDR3 is TGTGCCAGCAGCTCCAGACAGGGAGGTGAAAAACTGTTTTTT. This codes for CASSSRQGGEKLFF.

V and J are TRBV6-5 and TRBJ2-2; 7 bases are shared with TRBD2. CDR1 is MNHEY, CDR2 SVGAGI, per germline. V lost 6 bases, J lost 6 bases, and 7 bases stayed unmatched. The CDR3 is 14 amino acids. The CDR3 DNA follows: TGTGCCAGCAGGGCTCCAGGGAGGGCCGGGGAGCTGTTTTTT. As protein: CASRAPGRAGELFF.

CDR3 DNA: TGCGCCAGCAGCCAACATCAGAGTAGGGGCACTGAAGCTTTCTTT. Translating gives CASSQHQSRGTEAFF. The V and J genes are TRBV4-1 and TRBJ1-1; possible D gene TRBD1, 5 bases. In germline, CDR1 is MGHRA, CDR2 YSYEKL. V was pared by 2 bases and J by 4 bases, with 14 bases between. The CDR3 is 15 residues long.